Below, 10 T cell receptor beta chains from the same sample are listed, as sequenced in a study of shared clonotypes between healthy human individuals. The repertoire was sequenced with immunoSEQ multiplex PCR; TCRdb's copy has only in-frame clones and lacks some. The data show some 2,500,000 clones, under 95% seen once. The sample was naive CD4+ T cells from PBMCs. Subset noted: CD45RA+ positively selected. The receptors shown here come from a man aged 18 to 30 in good health. Some clones in this sample may be carry-over from other donors' samples.

The CDR3 coding sequence is TGTGCCAGCAGCACCGAGGGGGTAACCGAAGCTTTCTTT. It yields the protein CASSTEGVTEAFF. The genes are TRBV7-2 and TRBJ1-1; perhaps TRBD1 as D (6 bases). The CDR3 sequence is 13 residues long. V shed 5 bases and J shed 8 bases, with 15 bases lying between them. The V gene's germline CDR1 is SGHTA and CDR2 FQGNSA.

J is TRBJ1-3 and V is TRBV6-1; no clear D gene. V lost 8 bases, J lost 0 bases, and 8 bases lay in between. This CDR3 comprises 13 residues. Looked up from germline, CDR1 is MNHNS and CDR2 is SASEGT. The CDR3 spells CASRNYSGNTIYF. In DNA, the CDR3 is TGTGCCAGCCGTAATTACTCTGGAAACACCATATATTTT.

The chain joins TRBV5-1 to TRBJ1-3; D not resolved. The CDR3 consists of 16 residues. The ends were cut back, 0 bases at V and 3 bases at J, with 13 bases in the middle. CDR1 is SGHRS and CDR2 is YFSETQ in the germline V gene. The CDR3 DNA follows: TGCGCCAGCAGCTTGGTAGGCTCAGCAGGTGGAAACACCATATATTTT. This gives the protein CASSLVGSAGGNTIYF.

Notes on this clone: Within the sample, other DNA sequences also encode this same CDR3. The gene calls are TRBV6-6 and TRBJ2-5, with D possibly matching TRBD1 (6 bases). V lost 2 bases, J lost 2 bases, and 9 bases lay in between. The CDR3 has 14 amino acids. Germline assignment: CDR1 MNHNY and CDR2 SVGAGI (reference sequence). The CDR3 coding sequence is TGTGCCAGCAGTTACGGGGGCTCACAAGAGACCCAGTACTTC. This gives the protein CASSYGGSQETQYF.

V usage is TRBV7-9 and J usage is TRBJ2-2, with D tentatively TRBD1 (6 bases). The length of the CDR3 is 16 residues. V was pared by 4 bases and J by 4 bases, with 16 bases between. CDR1 and CDR2 from the germline V gene are SEHNR and FQNEAQ (reference sequence). Here the CDR3 DNA reads TGTGCCAGCAGCTCCTACACGGGACATTCCACCGGGGAGCTGTTTTTT. Translated, it gives CASSSYTGHSTGELFF.

This clone appeared a single time. The J gene is TRBJ2-1, the V gene TRBV27; D may match TRBD1 or TRBD2 (5 bases each). Trimming pared 2 bases from V and 9 bases from J, leaving 11 bases between. The CDR3 runs 13 residues. Germline V gene lookup returns CDR1 MNHEY and CDR2 SMNVEV (reference sequence). The CDR3, as DNA: TGTGCCAGCAGTTTAGGGGACCGGGGTGAGCAGTTCTTC. It specifies CASSLGDRGEQFF.

This clone was seen once. V is TRBV28 and J is TRBJ2-5; unclear D gene. There are 13 residues in the CDR3. In germline, CDR1 is MDHEN, CDR2 SYDVKM. V was trimmed by 3 bases and J by 5 bases, leaving 10 bases between them. The CDR3 region is CASSLVASETQYF. In DNA, the CDR3 is TGTGCCAGCAGTTTGGTGGCGTCGGAGACCCAGTACTTC.

This clone showed up just once. The rearrangement uses TRBV5-1 and TRBJ2-1; 9 bases match TRBD2. Trimming removed 4 bases from V and 3 bases from J; junction bases left unmatched: 8. The CDR3 has 16 amino acids. CDR1 is SGHRS and CDR2 is YFSETQ in the germline V gene. CDR3 sequence: CASSPSGDPLYNEQFF. The CDR3, as DNA: TGCGCCAGCAGCCCTAGCGGGGACCCCCTCTACAATGAGCAGTTCTTC.

The chain recombines TRBV5-1 with TRBJ2-7; D is perhaps TRBD2 (6 bases). V was shortened by 0 bases and J by 7 bases, with 17 bases between the two germline ends. The CDR3 length is 15 residues. Germline CDR1 and CDR2: SGHRS and YFSETQ. The DNA for the CDR3 is TGCGCCAGCAGCTTGGAAGGAGGGCCCTCGAGAGAGCAGTACTTC. This sequence encodes CASSLEGGPSREQYF.

The chain joins TRBV6-5 to TRBJ1-1; no definite D call. The CDR3 covers 13 residues. The germline CDR1 and CDR2 sequences are MNHEY and SVGAGI. Trimming pared 1 base from V and 4 bases from J, leaving 7 bases between. The CDR3, as DNA: TGTGCCAGCAGTTACTTGGGGAGCACTGAAGCTTTCTTT. This codes for CASSYLGSTEAFF.